The source of this T cell receptor (beta chain) is a study of T-cell memory formation after mild COVID-19. On the study more broadly: TCR clustering was largely donor specific.

Per the germline V gene, CDR1 is SGHNT and CDR2 is YYREEE (reference sequence). The V gene end was trimmed by 2 bases and the J gene end by 5 bases; junction bases not matched to a gene: 1. The CDR3 is made up of 14 amino acids. This clonotype was seen at least ten times. Each CDR3 protein is one row after TCRdb ran MiXCR on the 5' RACE reads. This sample carries approximately 150,000 distinct CDR3 sequences, over 6% of them seen once, and the ten largest clones take around 2%. This TCR derives from an adult woman who had mild COVID-19 (a few samples of this study predate the infection). Cell type and time point are not known. Sequenced: PBMCs or a T cell subset sorted from them (not recorded which). The chain employs TRBV5-4 and TRBJ2-1; 10 positions match TRBD1. This chain's CDR3 is CASSFGQGDNEQFF. As DNA, the CDR3 is TGTGCCAGCAGCTTCGGACAGGGGGACAATGAGCAGTTCTTC.